This T cell receptor (beta chain) was observed in a study of T cells after yellow fever vaccination. This clonotype was found many times. Antigen: not known. Study results and limitations: Clonotype sharing between CD4 and CD8 compartments was small. The secondary response peaked faster, at day 5 versus 15, but was weaker. Any FACS-sorted repertoire could hold abundant clonotypes that contaminate it from the bulk population.

Germline lookup yields CDR1 SGHTA and CDR2 FQGNSA. This CDR3 has 15 amino acids. Trimming took 1 base from V and 1 from J; bases not matched to a gene: 2. 5'RACE template switching added a universal primer site and UMIs to TCR cDNA. TCRdb called the 5' RACE reads again in MiXCR, with one record for every CDR3 protein. Of about 210,000 distinct CDR3 sequences in the sample, approximately 3.2% were seen once. The chain recombines TRBV7-2 with TRBJ1-1; 8 nucleotides match TRBD1. The sequence derives from a man aged 18 to 30 who received the YFV17D yellow fever vaccine. Sequences were derived from CD4+ T cells sorted from PBMCs, sampled 10 days after the yellow fever booster vaccination. CDR3 sequence: CASSLGDRRNTEAFF. The DNA for the CDR3 is TGTGCCAGCAGCTTAGGGGACAGGCGGAACACTGAAGCTTTCTTT.